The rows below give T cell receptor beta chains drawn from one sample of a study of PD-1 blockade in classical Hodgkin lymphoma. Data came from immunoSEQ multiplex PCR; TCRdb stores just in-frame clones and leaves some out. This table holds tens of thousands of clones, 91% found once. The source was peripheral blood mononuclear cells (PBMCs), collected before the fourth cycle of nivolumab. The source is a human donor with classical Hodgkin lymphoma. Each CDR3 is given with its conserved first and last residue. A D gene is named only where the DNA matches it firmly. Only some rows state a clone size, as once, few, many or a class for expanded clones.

cdr3_aa: CASSQQIGDYGYTF
cdr3_nt: TGTGCCAGCAGCCAACAGATCGGGGACTATGGCTACACCTTC
d_call: -
j_call: TRBJ1-2
clone_size: -
v_call: TRBV5-4

cdr3_aa: CASSLASTYEQYF
cdr3_nt: TGTGCCAGCAGCTTAGCATCCACCTACGAGCAGTACTTC
d_call: -
j_call: TRBJ2-7
clone_size: -
v_call: TRBV7-9

cdr3_aa: CASLPEGAAGANVLTF
cdr3_nt: TGTGCCAGCTTACCTGAGGGGGCGGCTGGGGCCAACGTCCTGACTTTC
d_call: TRBD1
j_call: TRBJ2-6
clone_size: -
v_call: TRBV27

cdr3_aa: CASRLMFFQRFNTEAFF
cdr3_nt: TGCGCCAGCCGACTCATGTTTTTCCAGCGTTTCAACACTGAAGCTTTCTTT
d_call: -
j_call: TRBJ1-1
clone_size: -
v_call: TRBV5-1

cdr3_aa: CASTDTQYF
cdr3_nt: TGCGCCAGCACAGATACGCAGTATTTT
d_call: -
j_call: TRBJ2-3
clone_size: once
v_call: TRBV10-1

cdr3_aa: CASSLGGFGEQFF
cdr3_nt: TGTGCCAGCAGCTTAGGGGGCTTCGGGGAGCAGTTCTTC
d_call: -
j_call: TRBJ2-1
clone_size: -
v_call: TRBV11-2

cdr3_aa: CASSQGLFVYGEAFF
cdr3_nt: TGCGCCAGCAGCCAAGGGTTATTTGTGTACGGGGAAGCTTTCTTT
d_call: -
j_call: TRBJ1-1
clone_size: -
v_call: TRBV4-1

cdr3_aa: CAWRWVTEAFF
cdr3_nt: TGTGCCTGGAGATGGGTTACTGAAGCTTTCTTT
d_call: -
j_call: TRBJ1-1
clone_size: few
v_call: TRBV30

cdr3_aa: CATQGQVTDTQYF
cdr3_nt: TGTGCCACCCAGGGACAGGTCACAGATACGCAGTATTTT
d_call: TRBD1
j_call: TRBJ2-3
clone_size: -
v_call: TRBV18

cdr3_aa: CASSLASLLNTEAFF
cdr3_nt: TGTGCCAGTAGTTTAGCCAGCCTTTTGAACACTGAAGCTTTCTTT
d_call: -
j_call: TRBJ1-1
clone_size: -
v_call: TRBV19

cdr3_aa: CASSKAAAFF
cdr3_nt: TGTGCCAGCAGTAAGGCCGCGGCTTTCTTT
d_call: -
j_call: TRBJ1-1
clone_size: -
v_call: TRBV6-6

cdr3_aa: CSVEDGRGVLETQYF
cdr3_nt: TGCAGCGTTGAAGATGGCCGGGGAGTCTTAGAGACCCAGTACTTC
d_call: -
j_call: TRBJ2-5
clone_size: -
v_call: TRBV29-1

cdr3_aa: CASSSSGAGYTF
cdr3_nt: TGTGCCAGCAGCTCATCGGGGGCGGGCTACACCTTC
d_call: -
j_call: TRBJ1-2
clone_size: -
v_call: TRBV11-1

cdr3_aa: CASRGGGNQPQHF
cdr3_nt: TGTGCCAGCAGAGGAGGGGGCAATCAGCCCCAGCATTTT
d_call: -
j_call: TRBJ1-5
clone_size: -
v_call: TRBV27